These 22 T cell receptor beta chains came from one sample sequenced in a study of cytomegalovirus exposure and HLA in healthy donors. In the PCR, 60 Vbeta and 13 Jbeta primers were used. Repertoires were generated with immunoSEQ multiplex PCR, while TCRdb's copy carries only in-frame clones and drops some. The top ten clones hold about 0.84% of a sample with roughly 110,000 clones, more than 65% of them seen once. Sequencing was done on a sample of PBMCs. The receptors stem from a boy aged 5-17 years in good health and CMV-seronegative.

The V gene is TRBV5-6, the J gene TRBJ1-1; possible D gene TRBD1, 6 bases. Per germline, CDR1 SGHDT and CDR2 YYEEEE. The CDR3 length is 13 residues. The germline V and J ends were trimmed by 4 bases and 6 bases, with 13 bases remaining between them. DNA for the CDR3: TGTGCCAGCAGCCGGTATGGGGGCGCTGAAGCTTTCTTT. It encodes CASSRYGGAEAFF.

The CDR3 loop reads CASSLPPEWGNTIYF. CDR3 DNA: TGTGCCAGCAGCTTGCCTCCTGAGTGGGGAAACACCATATATTTT. The rearrangement joins TRBV7-2 to TRBJ1-3, with D unresolved. The CDR3 covers 15 residues. CDR1 SGHTA and CDR2 FQGNSA come from the germline V gene. Trimming cost V 3 bases and J 4 bases, with 13 bases left between them.

The chain uses TRBV27 and TRBJ1-5; TRBD1 aligns across 8 bases. The CDR3 is 16 residues long. The junction had 7 bases not matched to a gene; V was cut back by 5 bases and J by 1 base. Germline CDR1 is MNHEY and CDR2 is SMNVEV (reference sequence). The CDR3 spells CASSPSRGHSNQPQHF. The CDR3 bases are TGTGCCAGCAGTCCAAGCAGGGGGCACAGCAATCAGCCCCAGCATTTT.

The CDR3 nucleotides read TGTGCCACCAGCATCGAGATCCCTGTTCCCACTCGACCTAGATCCTACGAGCAGTACTTC. Translating it yields CATSIEIPVPTRPRSYEQYF. The chain uses TRBV15 and TRBJ2-7; no clear D gene. Germline-derived CDR1 and CDR2 are LNHNV and YYDKDF (reference sequence). The CDR3 loop spans 20 amino acids. The germline V and J ends were trimmed by 4 bases and 1 base, with 29 bases remaining between them.

V gene TRBV18 combines with J gene TRBJ1-3; D is uncertain. The V and J ends lost 5 bases and 0 bases respectively, with 8 bases between them. Germline CDR1 and CDR2: KGHSH and LQKENI. This CDR3 spans 14 amino acids. This chain's CDR3 is CASSSRGSGNTIYF. CDR3 sequence (DNA): TGTGCCAGCTCATCGCGGGGCTCTGGAAACACCATATATTTT. Variable domain in full (rest from reference TRBV18 and TRBJ1-3): NAGVMQNPRHLVRRRGQEARLRCSPMKGHSHVYWYRQLPEEGLKFMVYLQKENIIDESGMPKERFSAEFPKEGPSILRIQQVVRGDSAAYFCASSSRGSGNTIYFGEGSWLTVV.

V gene TRBV7-9 combines with J gene TRBJ2-1; D possibly corresponds to TRBD1 (6 bases). V lost 4 bases and J 3 bases, leaving 10 bases between the germline ends. This CDR3 has 14 residues. In germline, CDR1 is SEHNR, CDR2 FQNEAQ (reference sequence). Here the CDR3 DNA reads TGTGCCAGCAGCTCGGACAGCAACTACAATGAGCAGTTCTTC. Amino acids: CASSSDSNYNEQFF.

V gene TRBV27 combines with J gene TRBJ2-5, with TRBD2 matching over 12 bases. Germline V gene lookup returns CDR1 MNHEY and CDR2 SMNVEV (reference sequence). J was trimmed by 7 bases and V by 5 bases; bases with no gene match: 8. The CDR3 contains 15 residues. The CDR3 protein is CASSPLAGGTRTQYF. DNA of the CDR3: TGTGCCAGCAGTCCGCTAGCGGGGGGGACGAGGACCCAGTACTTC.

V gene TRBV5-4 combines with J gene TRBJ2-7; 9 bases match TRBD1. The CDR3 runs to 14 residues. J gave up 3 bases and V 4 bases, and 5 bases lay outside the gene matches. Germline CDR1 reads SGHNT; CDR2 reads YYREEE (reference sequence). The CDR3 here is CASSPPDRGYEQYF. Here the CDR3 DNA reads TGTGCCAGCAGCCCTCCGGACAGGGGCTACGAGCAGTACTTC.

The chain joins TRBV5-1 to TRBJ2-7; D is uncertain. CDR1 and CDR2 from the germline V gene are SGHRS and YFSETQ. The CDR3 runs to 13 residues. V shed 0 bases and J shed 5 bases, with 9 bases lying between them. CDR3 residues: CASSLGSSHEQYF. In nucleotides, the CDR3 is TGCGCCAGCAGCTTGGGATCGAGCCACGAGCAGTACTTC.

This clone appeared a single time. The rearrangement uses TRBV27 and TRBJ2-7; tentative D call: TRBD2 (5 bases). CDR1 and CDR2 (germline): MNHEY, SMNVEV (reference sequence). Trimming pared 10 bases from V and 0 bases from J, leaving 13 bases between. CDR3 length equals 13 residues. Here the CDR3 DNA reads TGTGCCACCTCGACACTAGGCTCCTACGAGCAGTACTTC. It is translated as CATSTLGSYEQYF.

The chain carries TRBV23-1 and TRBJ2-1; no clear D gene. TRBV23-1 is an ORF, and what it does is uncertain. The CDR3 runs 14 residues. V lost 3 bases to trimming and J lost 4 bases, with 10 bases between them. The CDR3 coding sequence is TGCGCCAGCAGTCAGACTCTCCTATACAATGAGCAGTTCTTC. This codes for CASSQTLLYNEQFF.

The CDR3 sequence: CSVENPKGAGSEAFF. In DNA form, the CDR3 reads TGCAGCGTTGAAAATCCCAAGGGCGCGGGCTCTGAAGCTTTCTTT. The rearrangement links TRBV29-1 to TRBJ1-1; D gene unclear. The germline V and J ends were trimmed by 2 bases and 6 bases, with 19 bases remaining between them. The CDR3 extends over 15 amino acids. Germline-derived CDR1 and CDR2 are SQVTM and ANQGSEA.

This rearrangement joins TRBV28 to TRBJ1-1, with D maybe TRBD1 (6 bases). CDR3 length: 13 residues. CDR1 is MDHEN, CDR2 SYDVKM, per germline. V dropped 7 bases and J dropped 3 bases, with 12 bases sitting between them. In DNA form, the CDR3 reads TGTGCCAGCATCAAGCCAGGGGACACTGAAGCTTTCTTT. This encodes CASIKPGDTEAFF.

The V gene is TRBV25-1, the J gene TRBJ1-2; TRBD1 agrees at 7 bases. The CDR3 extends over 13 amino acids. CDR1 and CDR2 from the germline V gene are MGHDK and SYGVNS. With 4 bases clipped from V and 5 bases from J, the junction kept 4 bases outside the gene matches. Here the CDR3 reads CASSVQGNYGYTF. The CDR3 region has the DNA TGTGCCAGCAGTGTACAGGGGAATTATGGCTACACCTTC.

Details on this clone: Because it lacks the conserved phenylalanine or tryptophan at the end, this CDR3 is likely a read error. The CDR3 bases are TGCGCCAGCAGCTTGGTGGGCAGCGGTAATGAAAAACTGTTTGTT. Its protein is CASSLVGSGNEKLFV. The J gene is TRBJ1-4, the V gene TRBV5-1, with no clear D. Germline lookup yields CDR1 SGHRS and CDR2 YFSETQ. This CDR3 has 15 amino acids. Trimming stripped 0 bases from V and 4 bases from J, with 10 bases between.

The chain uses TRBV10-3 and TRBJ2-7; 10 bases map to TRBD2. This CDR3 has 15 residues. Looked up from germline, CDR1 is ENHRY and CDR2 is SYGVKD. V shed 6 bases, J shed 0 bases, and the junction held 5 bases outside the gene matches. The DNA of the CDR3 is TGTGCCATCAGCGACCTAGCGGGGGTCTCCTACGAGCAGTACTTC. This encodes CAISDLAGVSYEQYF.

This clone was seen a single time. The rearrangement uses TRBV5-1 and TRBJ1-1, with D perhaps matching TRBD1 (5 bases). Germline assignment: CDR1 SGHRS and CDR2 YFSETQ. V was clipped by 4 bases and J by 3 bases, with 16 bases between them. The CDR3 has 15 amino acids. The CDR3: CASSALPGDYTEAFF. Here the CDR3 DNA reads TGCGCCAGCAGCGCCCTCCCGGGGGATTACACTGAAGCTTTCTTT.

The chain is built from TRBV29-1 and TRBJ2-3, with D unresolved. This CDR3 spans 13 amino acids. Per germline, CDR1 SQVTM and CDR2 ANQGSEA. The V end was cut by 4 bases, the J end by 1 base, with 9 bases between. In DNA form, the CDR3 reads TGCAGCGTTGGGAGCCGGGGCACAGATACGCAGTATTTT. This sequence encodes CSVGSRGTDTQYF.

Only one count was recorded for this clone. Written as DNA, the CDR3 is TGTGCCAGCAGTTTATCACTAGCGGGAGGAAGGGGTGAGCAGTTCTTC. Translation gives CASSLSLAGGRGEQFF. The chain links TRBV27 to TRBJ2-1; 12 bases map to TRBD2. The CDR3 sequence is 16 residues long. V dropped 0 bases and J dropped 9; count of bases not matched to a gene: 6. Per the germline V gene, CDR1 is MNHEY and CDR2 is SMNVEV (reference sequence).

This sequence joins TRBV5-1 and TRBJ2-7, with 11 positions matching TRBD2. The germline V gene encodes CDR1 SGHRS and CDR2 YFSETQ. There are 18 residues in the CDR3. The junction had 19 bases not matched to a gene; V was cut back by 4 bases and J by 7 bases. This CDR3 reads CASSPRLAGGHLRGEQYF. The CDR3 coding sequence is TGCGCCAGCAGCCCCCGTTTAGCGGGGGGGCATTTGAGGGGAGAGCAGTACTTC.

This clone was detected only a few times. The chain is built from TRBV30 and TRBJ2-5, with 8 bases that match TRBD2. The CDR3 totals 17 residues. Germline values: CDR1 GTSNPN, CDR2 SVGIG (reference sequence). Trimming at V came to 0 bases and at J to 0 bases, leaving 9 bases not matched to a gene. For the CDR3, the DNA is TGTGCCTGGAGTGTAGTGCTGGCTAGCGGGTACCAAGAGACCCAGTACTTC. Protein product: CAWSVVLASGYQETQYF.

This rearrangement joins TRBV23-1 to TRBJ1-5; D not certain. TRBV23-1 is placed among ORFs of uncertain function. V gave up 3 bases and J gave up 1 base, with 7 bases separating them. The CDR3 is 14 residues long. CDR3 sequence reads: CASSQGVSNQPQHF. The CDR3 bases are TGCGCCAGCAGTCAGGGAGTCAGCAATCAGCCCCAGCATTTT.